Listed below are T cell receptor beta chains from one sample, sequenced in a study of regulatory T cells in long-lasting Graves disease. TCRdb reprocessed the multiplex PCR reads via MiXCR and lists one record per CDR3 protein. Among hundreds of thousands of distinct CDR3 sequences, roughly 16% were seen once, and the ten largest hold 20% to 25%. These records were also assigned to another study, of T cells in Graves' hyperthyroidism and ophthalmopathy.

The sequenced sample was peripheral blood mononuclear cells (PBMCs), obtained at new diagnosis, from a patient treated with antithyroid drugs. The receptor set was obtained from a woman aged 35-65 years with Graves disease. CDR3s include the opening cysteine and the closing phenylalanine or tryptophan. Each record gives: V gene, clone size, D gene, CDR3 length, J gene, CDR3 DNA, CDR3 protein. A D gene is named only where the DNA matches it firmly. Size is omitted from some rows. Given values are once, few, many or a class for expanded clones.

>TRBV20-1|many|.|15|TRBJ2-1
TGCAGTGTTCGTAGGGGGGGGCGGGACTACAATGAGCAGTTCTTC
CSVRRGGRDYNEQFF
>TRBV20-1|.|.|17|TRBJ2-1
TGCAGTGCTAGAGATATTTCAGGACAGAAGCCCTACAATGAGCAGTTCTTC
CSARDISGQKPYNEQFF
>TRBV27|few|.|15|TRBJ1-1
TGTGCCAGCAGTTTAGCCCTCGGGGGTGTCACTGAAGCTTTCTTT
CASSLALGGVTEAFF
>TRBV19|few|.|18|TRBJ1-4
TGTGCCAGTAGTACGTCGATGCTCCCCTGGGGCGGAGGTGAAAAACTGTTTTTT
CASSTSMLPWGGGEKLFF
>TRBV20-1|few|TRBD1|16|TRBJ2-5
TGCAGTGCTAGAAAAAGTACAGGGGATTGGGTCGAGACCCAGTACTTC
CSARKSTGDWVETQYF
>TRBV2|.|TRBD2|16|TRBJ2-2
TGTGCCAGCAGGCCCACTAGCGGGGGGTGGGCCGGGGAGCTGTTTTTT
CASRPTSGGWAGELFF
>TRBV3-1|many|.|12|TRBJ2-3
TGTGCCAGCAGCCGCAAAAAGGATACGCAGTATTTT
CASSRKKDTQYF
>TRBV18|.|TRBD1|16|TRBJ2-7
TGTGCCAGCTCACCTTTGGGGGACAGGGTACCCTACGAGCAGTACTTC
CASSPLGDRVPYEQYF
>TRBV28|few|TRBD1|14|TRBJ2-7
TGTGCCAGCAGTTACCCAACAGGGGTACACGAGCAGTACTTC
CASSYPTGVHEQYF
>TRBV10-3|few|TRBD2|13|TRBJ2-5
TGTGCCATCAGTGCCCCGCGGGGGGGGGACCAGTACTTC
CAISAPRGGDQYF
>TRBV5-1|few|.|16|TRBJ1-6
TGCGCCAGCAGCACAAATCCGGGACCCACTAATTCACCCCTCCACTTT
CASSTNPGPTNSPLHF
>TRBV11-3|few|TRBD1|17|TRBJ2-1
TGTGCCAGCAGCTTAAACCGACAGGGGGCTTTAGACAATGAGCAGTTCTTC
CASSLNRQGALDNEQFF
>TRBV6-2/TRBV6-3|.|.|14|TRBJ1-2
TGTGCCAGCAGGGAGGCGGGACAAACGAGGGGCTACACCTTC
CASREAGQTRGYTF
>TRBV3-1|.|.|15|TRBJ1-3
TGTGCCAGCAGCCAACGTTTGCACTCTGGAAACACCATATATTTT
CASSQRLHSGNTIYF
>TRBV5-6|many|.|12|TRBJ2-1
TGTGCCAGCAGCTTGTTTATTGCTGAGCAGTTCTTC
CASSLFIAEQFF
>TRBV4-1|few|TRBD2|15|TRBJ2-1
TGCGCCAGCAGCCAGAGCGGACTAGCGGGGGGCGAGCAGTTCTTC
CASSQSGLAGGEQFF
>TRBV20-1|few|.|15|TRBJ2-1
TGCAGTGCCAACATGGCGCGAAGACAATGGAATGAGCAGTTCTTC
CSANMARRQWNEQFF
>TRBV5-6|.|.|15|TRBJ1-2
TGTGCCAGCAGCGCCGGGGGACGAAGATCCTATGGCTACACCTTC
CASSAGGRRSYGYTF
>TRBV5-1|few|TRBD2|15|TRBJ2-2
TGCGCCAGCAGGCCCACTAGCGCCTGGCTCGGGGAGCTGTTTTTT
CASRPTSAWLGELFF
>TRBV5-1|many|.|14|TRBJ2-3
TGCGCCAGCAGCTTTAGGACAAGCGCAGATACGCAGTATTTT
CASSFRTSADTQYF
>TRBV5-6|many|.|15|TRBJ1-1
TGTGCCAGCAGCTTGTTTGATAGCACCAACACTGAAGCTTTCTTT
CASSLFDSTNTEAFF
>TRBV20-1|many|TRBD1|14|TRBJ2-7
TGCAGTGCTAGAGCCACAGGGGTATCCTACGAGCAGTACTTC
CSARATGVSYEQYF
>TRBV2|many|.|12|TRBJ1-1
TGTGCCACCCGACGGCTGAACACTGAAGCTTTCTTT
CATRRLNTEAFF
>TRBV11-2|.|.|17|TRBJ2-2
TGTGCCAGCAGCTTAGATCCAATTCAGGCAAACACCGGGGAGCTGTTTTTT
CASSLDPIQANTGELFF
>TRBV12-3/TRBV12-4|many|.|15|TRBJ1-5
TGTGCCAGCAGTCAGGGGCAGGGCGGCAATCAGCCCCAGCATTTT
CASSQGQGGNQPQHF
>TRBV20-1|many|TRBD1|16|TRBJ1-1
TGCAGTGCTAGAGCCTGGCAGGGGGAAATGAACACTGAAGCTTTCTTT
CSARAWQGEMNTEAFF
>TRBV28|many|TRBD2|16|TRBJ2-3
TGTGCCAGCAGTTTCGACCGGACTAGCCGGACAGATACGCAGTATTTT
CASSFDRTSRTDTQYF
>TRBV7-3|many|.|13|TRBJ1-1
TGTGCCAGCAGCCCTGGGGGACTAACTGAAGCTTTCTTT
CASSPGGLTEAFF
>TRBV5-6|.|.|12|TRBJ2-3
TGTGCCAGCAGCTTAGAGGACATCGAGCAGTATTTT
CASSLEDIEQYF
>TRBV2|many|TRBD2|14|TRBJ2-5
TGTGCCAGCCGACTAGCGGGGCCCCAAGAGACCCAGTACTTC
CASRLAGPQETQYF
>TRBV2|.|.|17|TRBJ1-5
TGTGCCAGCAGTCTTCGGCTCAGGGGAGATAGCAATCAGCCCCAGCATTTT
CASSLRLRGDSNQPQHF
>TRBV5-1|.|.|15|TRBJ1-6
TGCGCCAGCAGCATGGGGATGGGATATAATTCACCCCTCCACTTT
CASSMGMGYNSPLHF
>TRBV12-3/TRBV12-4|few|TRBD1|14|TRBJ1-5
TGTGCCAGCAGTAAGACAGGGGGCATTCAGCCCCAGCATTTT
CASSKTGGIQPQHF
>TRBV10-3|many|TRBD1|15|TRBJ2-3
TGTGCCATCTCCCGAGACAGGGGGCGCGAAGATACGCAGTATTTT
CAISRDRGREDTQYF
>TRBV20-1|few|.|13|TRBJ2-7
TGCAGTGCGAGTCCCCCAGACTCCTACGAGCAGTACTTC
CSASPPDSYEQYF
>TRBV5-1|.|.|14|TRBJ1-3
TGCGCCAGCAGCTTGTTAGGGGCCGGAAACACCATATATTTT
CASSLLGAGNTIYF
>TRBV19|.|.|11|TRBJ1-2
TGTGCCAGTAGTACCCAGTATGGCTACACCTTC
CASSTQYGYTF